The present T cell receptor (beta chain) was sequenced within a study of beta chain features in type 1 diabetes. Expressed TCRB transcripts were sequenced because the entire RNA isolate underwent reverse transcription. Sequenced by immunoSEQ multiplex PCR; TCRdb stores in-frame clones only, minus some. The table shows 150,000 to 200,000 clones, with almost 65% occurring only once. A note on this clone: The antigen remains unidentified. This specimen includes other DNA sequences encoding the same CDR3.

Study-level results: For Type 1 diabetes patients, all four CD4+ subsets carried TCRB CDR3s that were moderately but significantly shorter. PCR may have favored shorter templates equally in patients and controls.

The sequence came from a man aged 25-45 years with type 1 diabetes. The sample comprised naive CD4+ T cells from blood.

The CDR3 loop is CASSLDSNQPQHF. The CDR3 coding sequence is TGCGCCAGCAGCTTGGATAGCAATCAGCCCCAGCATTTT. The genes are TRBV5-1 and TRBJ1-5, with D unresolved. Germline values: CDR1 SGHRS, CDR2 YFSETQ. This CDR3 is built from 13 residues. V gave up 0 bases and J gave up 0 bases, with 1 base separating them.